Listed here are 27 T cell receptor beta chains from one sample, sequenced in a study of CD8+ T cells in alopecia areata. Specified treatment: oral pan-JAK inhibitor, 5-10 mg twice daily. RNA extraction and reverse transcription yielded cDNA as sequencing template. Only in-frame clones appear in the TCRdb table, and some are missing; sequencing was by immunoSEQ multiplex PCR. The sample records roughly 40,000 clones, approximately 65% being singletons. The sample was CD8+ T cells sorted from blood, taken at week 4, from a patient treated with tofacitinib. The receptors originated from a human donor with alopecia areata.

This clone was counted once. This chain connects TRBV30 to TRBJ2-7; D ambiguous. Germline V gives CDR1 GTSNPN, CDR2 SVGIG (reference sequence). V dropped 2 bases and J dropped 2 bases, with 4 bases sitting between them. The CDR3 spans 11 residues. The CDR3 bases are TGTGCCTGGAGTAGTACCTACGAGCAGTACTTC. This encodes CAWSSTYEQYF.

CDR3 sequence reads: CASSLTGTGSLNEQFF. Here the CDR3 DNA reads TGTGCCAGCAGCCTCACCGGGACAGGGTCCCTGAATGAGCAGTTCTTC. The rearrangement joins TRBV7-6 to TRBJ2-1; 9 positions agree with TRBD1. CDR3 length equals 16 residues. With 5 bases clipped from V and 7 bases from J, the junction kept 12 bases outside the gene matches. The germline V gene encodes CDR1 SGHVS and CDR2 FNYEAQ.

The table lists this clone with a count of one. The chain recombines TRBV7-9 with TRBJ2-1; TRBD2 matches 7 bases. Germline CDR1 is SEHNR and CDR2 is FQNEAQ (reference sequence). Germline trimming cut 7 bases from V and 5 bases from J; bases unmatched to any gene: 8. The CDR3 consists of 14 residues. The chain's CDR3 is CASTSAGEHNEQFF. The CDR3 DNA reads as TGTGCCAGCACCTCCGCGGGGGAGCACAATGAGCAGTTCTTC.

The chain carries TRBV29-1 and TRBJ2-3; 12 bases are a match to TRBD2. Unmatched junction bases numbered 14, after V lost 7 bases and J lost 6 bases. The CDR3 length is 16 residues. From germline, CDR1 is SQVTM and CDR2 ANQGSEA. As DNA, the CDR3 is TGCAGCGCCGACTCGCCTAGCGGGGGGGCAATGGATACGCAGTATTTT. Translated, it gives CSADSPSGGAMDTQYF.

The chain joins TRBV4-3 to TRBJ2-7, with D maybe TRBD1 (6 bases). The CDR3 contains 15 residues. The germline gives CDR1 LGHNA, CDR2 YSLEER. Deletions cut 3 bases from V and 1 base from J, with 13 bases between. CDR3 nucleotides: TGCGCCAGCAGCCAGCAGCAGACAGGATCCTACGAGCAGTACTTC. Translation: CASSQQQTGSYEQYF.

J is TRBJ2-5 and V is TRBV4-3; D is undetermined. V shed 1 base and J shed 5 bases, with 11 bases lying between them. This CDR3 is built from 14 residues. Germline CDR1 reads LGHNA; CDR2 reads YSLEER. The CDR3 bases are TGCGCCAGCAGCCAAGGGCCCGCCCCGGAGACCCAGTACTTC. It encodes CASSQGPAPETQYF.

This chain connects TRBV4-3 to TRBJ1-2; D gene unclear. Germline CDR1 reads LGHNA; CDR2 reads YSLEER. The CDR3 contains 14 residues. Trimming took 2 bases from V and 4 from J, leaving 11 bases between them. CDR3 sequence reads: CASSQLGVGYGYTF. The CDR3 DNA follows: TGCGCCAGCAGCCAACTTGGGGTAGGCTATGGCTACACCTTC.

The gene calls are TRBV29-1 and TRBJ2-7; maybe TRBD2 (5 bases). V was pared by 7 bases and J by 3 bases, with 13 bases between. The CDR3 totals 12 residues. Germline V gives CDR1 SQVTM, CDR2 ANQGSEA. CDR3 nucleotide sequence: TGCAGCGCCGGGGAGCGGATCTACGAGCAGTACTTC. Protein sequence: CSAGERIYEQYF.

J is TRBJ1-1 and V is TRBV9, with D possibly being TRBD1 (5 bases). Trimming left V 2 bases short and J 1 base short, with 6 bases between. CDR1 SGDLS and CDR2 YYNGEE come from the germline V gene. This CDR3 spans 13 amino acids. Here the CDR3 DNA reads TGTGCCAGCAGCGTCAGGGAGAACACTGAAGCTTTCTTT. Amino acids: CASSVRENTEAFF.

The gene calls are TRBV7-2 and TRBJ1-5; no reliable D call. The CDR3 loop spans 13 amino acids. Per the germline V gene, CDR1 is SGHTA and CDR2 is FQGNSA. Trimming cost V 2 bases and J 7 bases, with 9 bases left between them. Here the CDR3 reads CASSLSLTQPQHF. DNA for the CDR3: TGTGCCAGCAGCTTAAGTTTGACCCAGCCCCAGCATTTT.

The chain carries TRBV27 and TRBJ2-2; maybe TRBD1 (5 bases). The CDR3 has 14 residues. V lost 6 bases and J 5 bases, leaving 13 bases between the germline ends. CDR1 and CDR2 from the germline V gene are MNHEY and SMNVEV (reference sequence). CDR3 in DNA: TGTGCCAGCAGCGTGGGGCGTGCTACCGGGGAGCTGTTTTTT. Translation gives CASSVGRATGELFF.

V usage is TRBV30 and J usage is TRBJ1-1; D may be TRBD1 (6 bases). The CDR3 runs to 11 residues. CDR1 and CDR2 from the germline V gene are GTSNPN and SVGIG (reference sequence). The V end lost 3 bases, the J end lost 8 bases, and 10 bases lay between the germline ends. The CDR3 loop is CAWRDTGEAFF. DNA of the CDR3: TGTGCCTGGAGGGATACAGGGGAAGCTTTCTTT.

Details on this clone: Within the sample, other DNA sequences also encode this same CDR3. The V and J genes are TRBV30 and TRBJ2-7; unclear D gene. Between the trimmed V and J ends, which lost 1 base and 2 bases, there was a span of 3 bases. The germline V gene encodes CDR1 GTSNPN and CDR2 SVGIG (reference sequence). The CDR3 contains 11 residues. The CDR3 protein is CAWSGTYEQYF. CDR3 coding DNA: TGTGCCTGGAGTGGGACCTACGAGCAGTACTTC.

This rearrangement joins TRBV30 to TRBJ1-1; D ambiguous. CDR1 and CDR2 from the germline V gene are GTSNPN and SVGIG (reference sequence). The V gene lost 0 bases and the J gene lost 4 bases, with 12 bases spanning the gap. The CDR3 runs to 14 residues. The CDR3 loop is CAWSVPAITTEAFF. In DNA, the CDR3 is TGTGCCTGGAGTGTTCCTGCCATCACCACTGAAGCTTTCTTT.

This clone was seen just once. The V call is TRBV5-1, the J call TRBJ1-1, with D possibly being TRBD1 (6 bases). Germline V lookup: CDR1 SGHRS, CDR2 YFSETQ. V was trimmed by 5 bases and J by 10 bases, leaving 12 bases between them. CDR3 length: 11 residues. This chain's CDR3 is CASSQGNGAFF. The CDR3 nucleotides are TGCGCCAGCAGTCAGGGGAATGGAGCTTTCTTT.

The chain joins TRBV2 to TRBJ2-3, with D unclear. V was clipped by 9 bases and J by 0 bases, with 13 bases between them. The CDR3 loop spans 14 amino acids. CDR1 is SNHLY, CDR2 FYNNEI, per germline. CDR3 nucleotides: TGTGCCAGTTTACAGAGACCTAGCACAGATACGCAGTATTTT. Its translation is CASLQRPSTDTQYF.

The chain uses TRBV30 and TRBJ1-1; TRBD1 might be the D (6 bases). The CDR3 sequence is 12 residues long. Germline CDR1 is GTSNPN and CDR2 is SVGIG (reference sequence). The ends were cut back, 1 base at V and 8 bases at J, with 11 bases in the middle. CDR3 sequence: CAWSEGGAEAFF. The CDR3 DNA is TGTGCCTGGAGTGAGGGGGGCGCAGAAGCTTTCTTT.

The gene calls are TRBV15 and TRBJ2-7, with TRBD1 matching over 7 bases. Germline V gives CDR1 LNHNV, CDR2 YYDKDF (reference sequence). The V and J ends lost 6 bases and 4 bases, in that order; junction bases with no gene match: 9. This CDR3 has 14 residues. CDR3 DNA: TGTGCCACCAGGGAAGTCCCAGGGGGATACGAGCAGTACTTC. As protein: CATREVPGGYEQYF.

The chain has TRBV30 and TRBJ2-5; perhaps TRBD2 as D (7 bases). Trimming took 6 bases from V and 4 from J, leaving 12 bases between them. Germline CDR1 GTSNPN, CDR2 SVGIG (reference sequence). This CDR3 has 12 amino acids. The CDR3 protein is CACYGGRETQYF. The DNA for the CDR3 is TGTGCCTGCTACGGGGGGCGAGAGACCCAGTACTTC.

V gene TRBV29-1 combines with J gene TRBJ2-2; either TRBD1 or TRBD2 may supply D (5 bases each). Trimming stripped 8 bases from V and 1 base from J, with 17 bases between. The germline V gene has CDR1 SQVTM and CDR2 ANQGSEA. The CDR3 covers 15 residues. As DNA, the CDR3 is TGCAGCTTTCTCTCCGGGACCTTGAACACCGGGGAGCTGTTTTTT. Translating gives CSFLSGTLNTGELFF.

This clone was seen a handful of times. This chain joins TRBV9 and TRBJ1-2; D gene unclear. The CDR3 loop spans 12 amino acids. V lost 0 bases to trimming and J lost 4 bases, with 4 bases between them. Germline V gene sequence: CDR1 SGDLS, CDR2 YYNGEE. The CDR3 bases are TGTGCCAGCAGCGTAGACCGCTATGGCTACACCTTC. Residues: CASSVDRYGYTF.

This clone has a handful of counts. The V and J genes are TRBV29-1 and TRBJ2-3, with D hard to call. The length of the CDR3 is 14 residues. CDR1 is SQVTM, CDR2 ANQGSEA, per germline. V was trimmed by 4 bases and J by 1 base, leaving 12 bases between them. The CDR3 sequence: CSVVGRTGTDTQYF. Written as DNA, the CDR3 is TGCAGCGTTGTAGGACGTACTGGCACAGATACGCAGTATTTT.

The gene calls are TRBV4-3 and TRBJ1-1; D not certain. Deletions cut 0 bases from V and 0 bases from J, with 8 bases between. Germline-derived CDR1 and CDR2 are LGHNA and YSLEER. The CDR3 has 15 amino acids. The DNA of the CDR3 is TGCGCCAGCAGCCAAGATAACGGCATGAACACTGAAGCTTTCTTT. Translated, it gives CASSQDNGMNTEAFF.

The chain combines TRBV4-3 with TRBJ2-7, with D perhaps TRBD1 or TRBD2 (6 bases each). Germline V gives CDR1 LGHNA, CDR2 YSLEER. The CDR3 is 16 residues long. Deletions cut 0 bases from V and 3 bases from J, with 15 bases between. This CDR3 reads CASSQEIQGGVYEQYF. In nucleotides, the CDR3 is TGCGCCAGCAGCCAAGAAATACAGGGAGGAGTCTACGAGCAGTACTTC.

V gene TRBV4-3 combines with J gene TRBJ2-3; D gene ambiguous. The length of the CDR3 is 18 residues. Germline V CDR1 and CDR2: LGHNA, YSLEER. Trimming left V 0 bases short and J 3 bases short, with 19 bases between. The CDR3 coding sequence is TGCGCCAGCAGCCAAGATTCGCCCGAGATTGGTAGGACAGATACGCAGTATTTT. It specifies CASSQDSPEIGRTDTQYF.

The chain has TRBV30 and TRBJ1-5; 7 bases align to TRBD1. CDR3 length: 13 amino acids. Germline CDR1 is GTSNPN and CDR2 is SVGIG (reference sequence). Germline trimming cut 7 bases from V and 8 bases from J; bases unmatched to any gene: 11. CDR3 sequence: CASRQGRGKPQHF. The CDR3, as DNA: TGTGCCTCCAGACAGGGAAGGGGCAAGCCCCAGCATTTT. Combining the CDR3 with reference TRBV30 and TRBJ1-5 gives the whole variable domain SQTIHQWPATLVQPVGSPLSLECTVEGTSNPNLYWYRQAAGRGLQLLFYSVGIGQISSEVPQNLSASRPQDRQFILSSKKLLLSDSGFYLCASRQGRGKPQHFGDGTRLSIL.

This chain connects TRBV7-8 to TRBJ1-5; D ambiguous. V was shortened by 2 bases and J by 4 bases, with 6 bases between the two germline ends. There are 13 residues in the CDR3. Germline V gives CDR1 SGHVS, CDR2 FQNEAQ. CDR3 residues: CASSLRDNQPQHF. In DNA, the CDR3 is TGTGCCAGCAGCTTACGGGATAATCAGCCCCAGCATTTT.